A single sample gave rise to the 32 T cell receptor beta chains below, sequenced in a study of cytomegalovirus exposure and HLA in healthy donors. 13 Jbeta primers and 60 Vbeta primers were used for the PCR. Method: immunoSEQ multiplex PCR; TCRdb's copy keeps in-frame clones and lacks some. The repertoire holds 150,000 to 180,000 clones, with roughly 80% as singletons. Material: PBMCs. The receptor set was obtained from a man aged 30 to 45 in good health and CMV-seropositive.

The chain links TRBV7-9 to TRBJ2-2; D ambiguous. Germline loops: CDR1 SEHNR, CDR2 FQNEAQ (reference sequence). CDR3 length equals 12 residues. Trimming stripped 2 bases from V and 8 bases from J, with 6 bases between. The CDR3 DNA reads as TGTGCCAGCAGCTTATCTGCGGGGGAGCTGTTTTTT. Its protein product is CASSLSAGELFF.

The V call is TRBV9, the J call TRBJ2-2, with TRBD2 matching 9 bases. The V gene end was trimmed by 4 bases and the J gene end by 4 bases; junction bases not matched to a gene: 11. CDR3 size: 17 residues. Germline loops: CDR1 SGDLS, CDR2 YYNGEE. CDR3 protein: CASSPRAGGPITGELFF. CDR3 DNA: TGTGCCAGCAGCCCTAGGGCGGGAGGGCCCATCACCGGGGAGCTGTTTTTT.

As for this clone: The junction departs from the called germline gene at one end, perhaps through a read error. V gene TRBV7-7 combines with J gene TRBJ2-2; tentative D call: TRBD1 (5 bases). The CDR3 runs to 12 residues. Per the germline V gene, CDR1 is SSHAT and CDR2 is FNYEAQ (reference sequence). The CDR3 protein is CASSRTWGELFF. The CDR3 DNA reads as TGTGCTAGCAGCCGGACATGGGGGGAGCTGTTTTTT.

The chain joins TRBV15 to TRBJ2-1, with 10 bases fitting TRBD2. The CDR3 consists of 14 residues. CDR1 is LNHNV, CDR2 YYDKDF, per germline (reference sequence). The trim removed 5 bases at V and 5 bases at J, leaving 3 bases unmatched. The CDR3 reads CATSRLAGDNEQFF. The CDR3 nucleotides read TGTGCCACCAGCCGCCTAGCGGGGGACAATGAGCAGTTCTTC.

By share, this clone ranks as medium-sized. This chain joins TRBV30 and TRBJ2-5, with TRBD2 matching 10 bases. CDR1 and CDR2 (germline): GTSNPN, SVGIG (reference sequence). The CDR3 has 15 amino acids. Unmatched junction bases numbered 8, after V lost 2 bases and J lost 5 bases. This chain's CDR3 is CAWSNALAGGETQYF. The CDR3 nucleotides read TGTGCCTGGAGTAATGCGTTAGCGGGAGGTGAGACCCAGTACTTC.

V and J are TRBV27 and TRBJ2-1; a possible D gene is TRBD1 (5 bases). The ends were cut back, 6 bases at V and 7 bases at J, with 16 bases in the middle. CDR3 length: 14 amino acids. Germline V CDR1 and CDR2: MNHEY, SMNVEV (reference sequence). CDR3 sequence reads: CASSQWTSWNEQFF. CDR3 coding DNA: TGTGCCAGCAGCCAATGGACAAGCTGGAATGAGCAGTTCTTC.

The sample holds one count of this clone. In DNA, the CDR3 is TGTGCCAGTGCTTGGACAGGCATTCCGAACACCGGGGAGCTGTTTTTT. Residues: CASAWTGIPNTGELFF. This chain links TRBV28 with TRBJ2-2; 7 bases fit TRBD1. The germline V gene has CDR1 MDHEN and CDR2 SYDVKM. This CDR3 is built from 16 residues. Unmatched junction bases numbered 10, after V lost 9 bases and J lost 0 bases.

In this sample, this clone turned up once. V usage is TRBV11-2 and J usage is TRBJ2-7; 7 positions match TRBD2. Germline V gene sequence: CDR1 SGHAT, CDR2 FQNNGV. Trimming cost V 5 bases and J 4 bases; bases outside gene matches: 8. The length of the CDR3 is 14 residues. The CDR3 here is CASSRLGGGYEQYF. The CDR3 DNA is TGTGCCAGCAGCCGACTCGGGGGAGGGTACGAGCAGTACTTC.

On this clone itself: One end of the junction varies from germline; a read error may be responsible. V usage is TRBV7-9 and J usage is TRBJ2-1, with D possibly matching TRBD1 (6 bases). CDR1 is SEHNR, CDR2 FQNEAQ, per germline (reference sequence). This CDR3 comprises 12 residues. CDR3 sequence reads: CSSSLEGGEQFF. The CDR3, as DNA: TGTTCCAGCAGCTTAGAAGGGGGTGAGCAGTTCTTC.

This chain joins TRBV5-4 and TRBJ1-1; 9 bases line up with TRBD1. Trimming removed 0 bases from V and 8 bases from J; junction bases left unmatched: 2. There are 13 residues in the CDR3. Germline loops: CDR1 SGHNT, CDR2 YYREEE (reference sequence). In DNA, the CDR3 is TGTGCCAGCAGCTTGGGACAGGGGGGGGAAGCTTTCTTT. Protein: CASSLGQGGEAFF.

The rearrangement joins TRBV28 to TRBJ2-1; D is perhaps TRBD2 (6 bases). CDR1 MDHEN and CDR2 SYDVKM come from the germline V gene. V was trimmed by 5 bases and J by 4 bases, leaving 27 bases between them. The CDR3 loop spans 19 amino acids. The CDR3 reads CASSGEAPAGDHPYNEQFF. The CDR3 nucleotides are TGTGCCAGCAGTGGGGAGGCTCCGGCCGGGGATCATCCATACAATGAGCAGTTCTTC.

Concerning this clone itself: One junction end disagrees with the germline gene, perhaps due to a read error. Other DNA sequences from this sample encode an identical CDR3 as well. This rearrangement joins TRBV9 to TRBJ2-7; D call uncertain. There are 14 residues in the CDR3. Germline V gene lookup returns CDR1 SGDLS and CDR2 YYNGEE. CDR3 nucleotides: TGCGCCAGCAGCGTAGGATCTAGCTCCTACGAGCAGTACTTC. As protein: CASSVGSSSYEQYF.

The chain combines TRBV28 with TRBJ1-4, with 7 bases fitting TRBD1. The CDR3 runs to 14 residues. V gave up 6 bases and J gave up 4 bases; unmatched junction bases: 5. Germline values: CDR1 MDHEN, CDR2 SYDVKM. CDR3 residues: CASRMGQLNEKLFF. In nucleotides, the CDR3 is TGTGCCAGCAGGATGGGACAGCTTAATGAAAAACTGTTTTTT.

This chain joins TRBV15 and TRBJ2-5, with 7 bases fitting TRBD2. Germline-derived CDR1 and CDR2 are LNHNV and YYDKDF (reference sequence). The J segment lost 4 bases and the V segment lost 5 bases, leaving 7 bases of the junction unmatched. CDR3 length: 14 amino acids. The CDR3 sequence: CATSRGRAPETQYF. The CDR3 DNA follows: TGTGCCACCAGCCGTGGGAGGGCCCCAGAGACCCAGTACTTC.

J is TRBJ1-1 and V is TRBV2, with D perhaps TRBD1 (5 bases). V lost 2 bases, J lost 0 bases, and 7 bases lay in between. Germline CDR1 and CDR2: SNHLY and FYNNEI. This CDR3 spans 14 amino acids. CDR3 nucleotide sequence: TGTGCCAGCAGTGAACAGGGATTGAACACTGAAGCTTTCTTT. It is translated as CASSEQGLNTEAFF. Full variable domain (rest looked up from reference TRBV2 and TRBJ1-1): EPEVTQTPSHQVTQMGQEVILRCVPISNHLYFYWYRQILGQKVEFLVSFYNNEISEKSEIFDDQFSVERPDGSNFTLKIRSTKLEDSAMYFCASSEQGLNTEAFFGQGTRLTVV.

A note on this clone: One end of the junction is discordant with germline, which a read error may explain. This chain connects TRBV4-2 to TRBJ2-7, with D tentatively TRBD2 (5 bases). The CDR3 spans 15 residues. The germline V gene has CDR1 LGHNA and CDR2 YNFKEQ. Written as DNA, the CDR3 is TGTGCCAGCAGCAAAGAACGGGGAGTCTCCTACGAGCAGTACTTC. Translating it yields CASSKERGVSYEQYF.

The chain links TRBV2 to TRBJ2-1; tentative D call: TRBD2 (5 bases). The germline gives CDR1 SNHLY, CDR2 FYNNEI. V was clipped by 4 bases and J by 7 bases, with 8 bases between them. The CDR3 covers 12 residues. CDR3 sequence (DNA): TGTGCCAGCAGTGGGGAGTGGAATGAGCAGTTCTTC. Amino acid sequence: CASSGEWNEQFF.

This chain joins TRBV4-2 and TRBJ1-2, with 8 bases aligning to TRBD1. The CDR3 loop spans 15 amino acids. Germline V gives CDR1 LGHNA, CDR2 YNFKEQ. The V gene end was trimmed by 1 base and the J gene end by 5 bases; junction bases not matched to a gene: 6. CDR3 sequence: CASSQVSQGAYGYTF. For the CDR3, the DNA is TGTGCCAGCAGCCAAGTGTCCCAGGGGGCATATGGCTACACCTTC.

The CDR3 reads CASSRGPGYNEQFF. In DNA, the CDR3 is TGTGCCAGCAGTCGAGGCCCGGGTTACAATGAGCAGTTCTTC. The chain joins TRBV6-5 to TRBJ2-1, with D unclear. The CDR3 is 14 residues long. Germline CDR1 is MNHEY and CDR2 is SVGAGI. Trimming took off 5 bases at V and 4 bases at J, with 12 bases between the two ends.

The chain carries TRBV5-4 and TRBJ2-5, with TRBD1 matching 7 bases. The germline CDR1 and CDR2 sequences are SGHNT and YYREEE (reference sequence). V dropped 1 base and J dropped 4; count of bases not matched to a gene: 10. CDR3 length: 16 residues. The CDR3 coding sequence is TGTGCCAGCAGCTTGCAAACAGGGGCCCTCAGAGAGACCCAGTACTTC. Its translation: CASSLQTGALRETQYF.

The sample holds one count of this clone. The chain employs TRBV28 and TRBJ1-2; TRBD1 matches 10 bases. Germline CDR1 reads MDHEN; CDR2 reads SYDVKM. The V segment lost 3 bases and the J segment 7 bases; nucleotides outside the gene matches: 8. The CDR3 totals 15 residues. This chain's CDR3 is CASSFSRDRGGGYTF. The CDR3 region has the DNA TGTGCCAGCAGTTTCTCTAGGGACAGGGGTGGTGGCTACACCTTC.

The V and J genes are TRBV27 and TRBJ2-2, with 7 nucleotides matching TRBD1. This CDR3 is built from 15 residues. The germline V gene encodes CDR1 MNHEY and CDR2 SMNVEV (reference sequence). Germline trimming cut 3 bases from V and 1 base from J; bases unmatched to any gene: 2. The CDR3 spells CASSFDRENTGELFF. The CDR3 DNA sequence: TGTGCCAGCAGTTTCGACAGGGAGAACACCGGGGAGCTGTTTTTT.

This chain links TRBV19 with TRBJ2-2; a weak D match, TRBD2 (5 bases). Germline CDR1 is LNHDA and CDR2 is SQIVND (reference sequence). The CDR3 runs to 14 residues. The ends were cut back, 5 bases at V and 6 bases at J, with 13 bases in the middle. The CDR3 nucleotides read TGTGCCAGTAGTCCACGGACTGAAGCCGGGGAGCTGTTTTTT. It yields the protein CASSPRTEAGELFF.

The chain's CDR3 is CASSYGGRGTYEQYF. The CDR3 coding sequence is TGTGCCAGCAGTTACGGCGGGAGGGGAACCTACGAGCAGTACTTC. The V gene is TRBV6-6, the J gene TRBJ2-7; 9 positions agree with TRBD2. The germline CDR1 and CDR2 sequences are MNHNY and SVGAGI (reference sequence). The CDR3 totals 15 residues. V was clipped by 2 bases and J by 2 bases; unmatched bases: 4.

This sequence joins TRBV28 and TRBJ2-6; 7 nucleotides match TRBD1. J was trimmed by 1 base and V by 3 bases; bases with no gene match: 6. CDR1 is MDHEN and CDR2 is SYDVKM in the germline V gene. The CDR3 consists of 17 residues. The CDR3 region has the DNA TGTGCCAGCAGTTTCACAGGGGTCGAGTCTGGGGCCAACGTCCTGACTTTC. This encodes CASSFTGVESGANVLTF. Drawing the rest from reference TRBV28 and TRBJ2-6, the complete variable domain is DVKVTQSSRYLVKRTGEKVFLECVQDMDHENMFWYRQDPGLGLRLIYFSYDVKMKEKGDIPEGYSVSREKKERFSLILESASTNQTSMYLCASSFTGVESGANVLTFGAGSRLTVL.

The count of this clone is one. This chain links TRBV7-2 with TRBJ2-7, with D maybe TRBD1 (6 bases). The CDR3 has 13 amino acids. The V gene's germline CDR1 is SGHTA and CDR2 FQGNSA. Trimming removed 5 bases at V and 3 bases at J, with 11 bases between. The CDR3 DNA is TGTGCCAGCAGCCTACGACAGGACTACGAGCAGTACTTC. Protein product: CASSLRQDYEQYF.

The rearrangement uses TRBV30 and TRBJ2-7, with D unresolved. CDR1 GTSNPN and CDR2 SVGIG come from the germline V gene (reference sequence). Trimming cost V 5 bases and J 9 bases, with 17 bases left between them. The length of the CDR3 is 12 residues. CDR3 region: CAWGTSNRRQYF. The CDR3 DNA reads TGTGCCTGGGGAACAAGCAATCGGAGGCAGTACTTC.

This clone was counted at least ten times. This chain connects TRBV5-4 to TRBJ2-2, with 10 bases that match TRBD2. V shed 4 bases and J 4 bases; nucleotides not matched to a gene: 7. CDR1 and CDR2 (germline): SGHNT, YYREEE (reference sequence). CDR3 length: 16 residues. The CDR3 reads CASSISSGSATGELFF. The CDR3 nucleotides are TGTGCCAGCAGCATTTCTAGCGGGAGTGCCACCGGGGAGCTGTTTTTT.

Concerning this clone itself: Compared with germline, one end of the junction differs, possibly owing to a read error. CDR3 sequence reads: CASRSRLVAGVQIF. The CDR3 DNA reads TGTGCCAGCAGATCTCGTTTGGTGGCGGGAGTACAGATCTTC. This sequence joins TRBV6-5 and TRBJ2-1; 7 nucleotides line up with TRBD2. Per germline, CDR1 MNHEY and CDR2 SVGAGI. The CDR3 runs to 14 residues.

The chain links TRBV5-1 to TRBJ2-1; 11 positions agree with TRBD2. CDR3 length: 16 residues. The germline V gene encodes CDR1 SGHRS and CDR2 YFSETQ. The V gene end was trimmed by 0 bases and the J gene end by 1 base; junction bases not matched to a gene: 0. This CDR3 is CASSLGLAGSYNEQFF. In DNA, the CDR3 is TGCGCCAGCAGCTTGGGACTAGCGGGATCCTACAATGAGCAGTTCTTC.

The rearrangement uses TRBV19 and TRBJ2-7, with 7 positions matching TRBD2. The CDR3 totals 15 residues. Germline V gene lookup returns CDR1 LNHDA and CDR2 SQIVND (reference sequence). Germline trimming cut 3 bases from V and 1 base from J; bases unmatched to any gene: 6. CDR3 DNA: TGTGCCAGTAGTATTTGGCTAGCGGCATCCTACGAGCAGTACTTC. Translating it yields CASSIWLAASYEQYF. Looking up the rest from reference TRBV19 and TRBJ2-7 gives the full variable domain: DGGITQSPKYLFRKEGQNVTLSCEQNLNHDAMYWYRQDPGQGLRLIYYSQIVNDFQKGDIAEGYSVSREKKESFPLTVTSAQKNPTAFYLCASSIWLAASYEQYFGPGTRLTVT.

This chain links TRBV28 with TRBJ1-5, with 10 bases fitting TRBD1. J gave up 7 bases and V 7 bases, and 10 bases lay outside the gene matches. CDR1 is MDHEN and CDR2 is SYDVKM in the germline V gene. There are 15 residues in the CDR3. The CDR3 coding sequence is TGTGCCAGCAACTCTCCGGGGACAGGGGACCAGCCCCAGCATTTT. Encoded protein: CASNSPGTGDQPQHF.